Presented here are 24 T cell receptor beta chains from one specimen sequenced in a study of T cell responses to AZD1222 COVID-19 vaccine. Clones were read by immunoSEQ multiplex PCR, and TCRdb kept only the in-frame ones, dropping some. The sample contains more than 250,000 clones, just over 90% of which appear only once. The material was peripheral blood, obtained on day 0 of AZD1222 vaccination. The receptors stem from an adult in good health.

The V call is TRBV27, the J call TRBJ2-7; unclear D gene. CDR1 and CDR2 from the germline V gene are MNHEY and SMNVEV (reference sequence). Trimming shortened V by 3 bases and J by 1 base, and 7 bases separated the two germline ends. The CDR3 consists of 13 residues. The CDR3 sequence: CASSFKQSYEQYF. The CDR3 region has the DNA TGTGCCAGCAGTTTTAAACAGTCCTACGAGCAGTACTTC.

This chain connects TRBV5-1 to TRBJ1-2; D perhaps matches TRBD1 (6 bases). Germline CDR1 SGHRS, CDR2 YFSETQ. Trimming pared 1 base from V and 6 bases from J, leaving 16 bases between. CDR3 length equals 15 residues. The CDR3 protein is CASSLTGHVSNGYTF. As DNA, the CDR3 is TGCGCCAGCAGCTTGACAGGGCACGTGAGTAATGGCTACACCTTC.

This sequence joins TRBV23-1 and TRBJ1-2; possible D gene TRBD1, 6 bases. Being an ORF, TRBV23-1 has a function that is uncertain. V shed 0 bases and J shed 8 bases, with 13 bases lying between them. The CDR3 sequence is 14 residues long. CDR3 sequence: CASSQSAGAQGYTF. CDR3 sequence (DNA): TGCGCCAGCAGTCAATCGGCGGGGGCGCAGGGCTACACCTTC.

J is TRBJ1-3 and V is TRBV6-6; D unresolved. The CDR3 extends over 16 amino acids. Germline CDR1 MNHNY, CDR2 SVGAGI (reference sequence). Trimming left V 2 bases short and J 0 bases short, with 11 bases between. The CDR3 nucleotides read TGTGCCAGCAGTTACGTAGTCAGCCTCTCTGGAAACACCATATATTTT. Protein: CASSYVVSLSGNTIYF.

The chain couples TRBV11-2 to TRBJ2-7; D unresolved. Germline V lookup: CDR1 SGHAT, CDR2 FQNNGV. The CDR3 consists of 15 residues. Trimming removed 2 bases from V and 0 bases from J, with 11 bases in between. CDR3 bases: TGTGCCAGCAGCTTAACCACGGGTTCCTCCTACGAGCAGTACTTC. Its translation is CASSLTTGSSYEQYF.

The chain uses TRBV5-1 and TRBJ2-2; D might be TRBD1 or TRBD2, each matching 6 bases. V was pared by 0 bases and J by 7 bases, with 13 bases between. CDR3 length: 15 residues. Germline values: CDR1 SGHRS, CDR2 YFSETQ. In nucleotides, the CDR3 is TGCGCCAGCAGCTTGGAGACTAGAGGGGGCGGGGAGCTGTTTTTT. Amino acid sequence: CASSLETRGGGELFF.

The V call is TRBV12-3 or TRBV12-4, the J call TRBJ2-1, with TRBD2 identical over 7 bases. The V and J ends lost 7 bases and 5 bases, in that order; junction bases with no gene match: 5. The CDR3 loop spans 13 amino acids. CDR3 bases: TGTGCCAGCAACCGGGCGGGGGACAATGAGCAGTTCTTC. Translation gives CASNRAGDNEQFF.

This clone was picked up one time. The genes are TRBV3-1 (or the pseudogene TRBV3-2) and TRBJ1-6, with D possibly TRBD1 on 6 matching bases. This CDR3 is built from 14 residues. Trimming left V 5 bases short and J 7 bases short, with 12 bases between. CDR1 LGHDT and CDR2 YNNKEL come from the germline V gene (reference sequence). CDR3 in amino acids: CASSFDRTNSPLHF. The CDR3 region has the DNA TGTGCCAGCAGCTTTGACAGGACGAATTCACCCCTCCACTTT.

The chain joins TRBV5-1 to TRBJ1-6, with a possible D match to TRBD1 (5 bases). V was pared by 3 bases and J by 8 bases, with 12 bases between. Germline V gene data show CDR1 as SGHRS and CDR2 as YFSETQ. This CDR3 contains 14 residues. This CDR3 is CASSSRVLDSPLHF. CDR3 DNA: TGCGCCAGCAGCTCCAGGGTTCTAGATTCACCCCTCCACTTT.

This chain links TRBV11-2 with TRBJ2-7; D uncertain. The CDR3 is 13 residues long. With 2 bases removed from V and 2 bases from J, the gap between germline ends came to 7 bases. CDR1 is SGHAT, CDR2 FQNNGV, per germline. As DNA, the CDR3 is TGTGCCAGCAGCTTACCCGGAACCTACGAGCAGTACTTC. This translates into CASSLPGTYEQYF.

This clone was recorded once. The chain carries TRBV5-1 and TRBJ2-1; 15 bases line up with TRBD2. CDR1 and CDR2 (germline): SGHRS, YFSETQ. This CDR3 is built from 15 residues. V shed 4 bases and J 7 bases; nucleotides not matched to a gene: 3. CDR3 protein: CASSAGLAGGNEQFF. The CDR3 region has the DNA TGCGCCAGCAGCGCGGGACTAGCGGGAGGTAATGAGCAGTTCTTC.

J is TRBJ1-2 and V is TRBV7-2, with D possibly TRBD1 on 5 matching bases. Trimming removed 5 bases at V and 5 bases at J, with 18 bases between. The germline CDR1 and CDR2 sequences are SGHTA and FQGNSA. This CDR3 contains 15 residues. The CDR3 spells CASSPRDPGGYGYTF. As DNA, the CDR3 is TGTGCCAGCAGCCCCCGGGACCCGGGGGGGTATGGCTACACCTTC.

The V and J genes are TRBV4-1 and TRBJ2-7; TRBD2 aligns across 12 bases. The CDR3 has 16 amino acids. V dropped 4 bases and J dropped 7; count of bases not matched to a gene: 11. Germline V lookup: CDR1 MGHRA, CDR2 YSYEKL. CDR3 sequence reads: CASSRPSTSGGREQYF. For the CDR3, the DNA is TGCGCCAGCAGCCGACCTTCGACTAGCGGGGGCCGGGAGCAGTACTTC.

Concerning this clone: This CDR3 is also generated by other DNA sequences in the sample. The rearrangement links TRBV27 to TRBJ2-2; no reliable D call. This CDR3 contains 12 residues. Germline-derived CDR1 and CDR2 are MNHEY and SMNVEV (reference sequence). Trimming took 5 bases from V and 2 from J, leaving 3 bases between them. The CDR3 is CASSLNTGELFF. Here the CDR3 DNA reads TGTGCCAGCAGTCTCAACACCGGGGAGCTGTTTTTT.

The J gene is TRBJ2-6, the V gene TRBV27; D not resolved. The germline V gene encodes CDR1 MNHEY and CDR2 SMNVEV (reference sequence). Trimming shortened V by 3 bases and J by 3 bases, and 3 bases separated the two germline ends. This CDR3 is 13 amino acids long. CDR3 loop: CASSLLGANVLTF. CDR3 nucleotide sequence: TGTGCCAGCAGTTTGCTTGGGGCCAACGTCCTGACTTTC.

J is TRBJ1-2 and V is TRBV3-1 (or the pseudogene TRBV3-2), with 9 positions matching TRBD1. The CDR3 is made up of 15 amino acids. Per germline, CDR1 LGHDT and CDR2 YNNKEL (reference sequence). Trimming took 2 bases from V and 7 from J; bases not matched to a gene: 8. The CDR3 DNA is TGTGCCAGCAGCCAAAGCACAGGGGGCGCGGGTGGCTACACCTTC. It encodes CASSQSTGGAGGYTF.

The gene calls are TRBV9 and TRBJ1-3; 9 positions match TRBD1. Germline V CDR1 and CDR2: SGDLS, YYNGEE. With 0 bases clipped from V and 8 bases from J, the junction kept 9 bases outside the gene matches. The CDR3 sequence is 16 residues long. This CDR3 is CASSVGGQGMGDTIYF. CDR3 nucleotide sequence: TGTGCCAGCAGCGTAGGAGGACAGGGGATGGGAGACACCATATATTTT.

The chain carries TRBV5-1 and TRBJ1-2, with D possibly matching TRBD1 (6 bases). The germline gives CDR1 SGHRS, CDR2 YFSETQ. This CDR3 region has 14 residues. V gave up 5 bases and J gave up 0 bases, with 11 bases separating them. The CDR3 loop is CASRGGLANYGYTF. The CDR3 DNA sequence: TGCGCCAGCAGAGGGGGGTTAGCTAACTATGGCTACACCTTC.

The rearrangement joins TRBV6-5 to TRBJ2-5; TRBD2 agrees at 8 bases. This CDR3 is 15 amino acids long. Germline V gene sequence: CDR1 MNHEY, CDR2 SVGAGI. J gave up 1 base and V 10 bases, and 11 bases lay outside the gene matches. DNA for the CDR3: TGTGCCACCTCCTCGGGGGGGCGACCCCAAGAGACCCAGTACTTC. It is translated as CATSSGGRPQETQYF.

Details on this clone: It is unclear where the CDR3 begins or ends on the DNA, so no DNA is shown, and the CDR3 is as TCRdb lists it. The rearrangement uses TRBV7-3 and TRBJ2-1; the listed D gene, TRBD2, was not tested against the DNA. Germline CDR1 is SGHTA and CDR2 is FQGTGA. The CDR3 spans 14 residues, counting both ends. The CDR3: CASSSSGLGNEQFF.

J is TRBJ2-7 and V is TRBV28; TRBD1 might be the D (5 bases). Trimming took off 4 bases at V and 2 bases at J, with 12 bases between the two ends. The CDR3 has 14 amino acids. CDR1 is MDHEN and CDR2 is SYDVKM in the germline V gene. The CDR3 DNA follows: TGTGCCAGCAGTTCCCAGGGCCTAACCTACGAGCAGTACTTC. Amino acids: CASSSQGLTYEQYF.

The V call is TRBV19, the J call TRBJ2-1, with 7 bases that match TRBD2. CDR1 and CDR2 (germline): LNHDA, SQIVND (reference sequence). The CDR3 has 15 amino acids. V shed 3 bases, J shed 0 bases, and the junction held 2 bases outside the gene matches. This CDR3 reads CASSMTSFSYNEQFF. The CDR3 DNA reads TGTGCCAGTAGTATGACTAGCTTCTCCTACAATGAGCAGTTCTTC.

V and J are TRBV2 and TRBJ1-4, with unresolved D. The CDR3 loop spans 15 amino acids. CDR1 is SNHLY, CDR2 FYNNEI, per germline. Trimming pared 8 bases from V and 8 bases from J, leaving 21 bases between. The chain's CDR3 is CASREGPTPREKLFF. The CDR3 nucleotides are TGTGCCAGCCGGGAGGGCCCCACCCCCCGGGAAAAACTGTTTTTT.

The chain employs TRBV6-5 and TRBJ2-2; D not certain. CDR3 length: 12 residues. V was cut by 6 bases and J by 6 bases, with 8 bases left in between. Germline values: CDR1 MNHEY, CDR2 SVGAGI. Here the CDR3 reads CASRSLPGELFF. The CDR3 DNA reads TGTGCCAGCAGGTCCCTCCCCGGGGAGCTGTTTTTT.